The 20 T cell receptor beta chains listed next were all sequenced from one sample in a study of glioma-infiltrating T cells after dendritic cell vaccination (dated by TCRdb to 2015 to 2016). Libraries were constructed by the immunoSEQ multiplex PCR assay. As stored in TCRdb, this immuneACCESS dataset retains in-frame rearrangements with V and J assigned. A fraction of the clones does not appear; measured against another copy, unresolved V genes explain less than half of the discrepancy, and the remainder lacks a known reason. This sample has over 90,000 clones in its table, and about four fifths of those were observed once. The ten largest clonotypes hold 12% of the sample. Specimen: blood, collected before dendritic cell vaccination. Receptors originate from a human donor with glioblastoma.

The gene calls are TRBV5-4 and TRBJ1-1; 8 nucleotides align to TRBD1. The CDR3 sequence is 14 residues long. Trimming at V came to 4 bases and at J to 4 bases, leaving 6 bases not matched to a gene. Germline CDR1 and CDR2: SGHNT and YYREEE (reference sequence). CDR3 sequence reads: CASSTDRVGTEAFF. For the CDR3, the DNA is TGTGCCAGCAGCACGGACAGGGTTGGCACTGAAGCTTTCTTT. Filled out from reference TRBV5-4 and TRBJ1-1, the complete variable domain reads ETGVTQSPTHLIKTRGQQVTLRCSSQSGHNTVSWYQQALGQGPQFIFQYYREEENGRGNFPPRFSGLQFPNYSSELNVNALELDDSALYLCASSTDRVGTEAFFGQGTRLTVV.

This chain connects TRBV7-2 to TRBJ1-5; the D gene is possibly TRBD1 (6 bases). The CDR3 contains 17 residues. Germline CDR1 is SGHTA and CDR2 is FQGNSA. The V end was cut by 5 bases, the J end by 0 bases, with 17 bases between. Written as DNA, the CDR3 is TGTGCCAGCAGCCCCACCTGGACAGTTTTTAGCAATCAGCCCCAGCATTTT. Amino acids: CASSPTWTVFSNQPQHF.

The rearrangement links TRBV7-9 to TRBJ2-1; 9 nucleotides agree with TRBD2. CDR1 is SEHNR, CDR2 FQNEAQ, per germline (reference sequence). The CDR3 loop spans 13 amino acids. After removal of 3 bases from V and 9 bases from J, the junction contained 3 bases not matched to a gene. In DNA form, the CDR3 reads TGTGCCAGCAGCTTGGGGACTAGCCTTGAGCAGTTCTTC. Translating it yields CASSLGTSLEQFF.

Comment on this clone: Distinct nucleotide sequences in the sample also encode this CDR3. The rearrangement joins TRBV19 to TRBJ2-7; 8 bases map to TRBD1. V was pared by 4 bases and J by 1 base, with 3 bases of the junction left unmatched. Germline-derived CDR1 and CDR2 are LNHDA and SQIVND (reference sequence). This CDR3 region has 14 residues. CDR3 DNA sequence: TGTGCCAGTAGTACCGGGACAGGTTCCTACGAGCAGTACTTC. It yields the protein CASSTGTGSYEQYF.

This clone has only a few counts. V usage is TRBV27 and J usage is TRBJ2-4; 9 positions agree with TRBD1. This CDR3 has 17 amino acids. Germline V gene sequence: CDR1 MNHEY, CDR2 SMNVEV (reference sequence). After removal of 5 bases from V and 6 bases from J, the junction contained 14 bases not matched to a gene. The CDR3 DNA sequence: TGTGCCAGCAGTCTACATAGGAGACAGGGGGTAGGAAACATTCAGTACTTC. It codes for CASSLHRRQGVGNIQYF.

This clone has just one count. The chain joins TRBV19 to TRBJ1-5, with D hard to call. The CDR3 runs to 15 residues. The germline V and J ends were trimmed by 4 bases and 4 bases, with 14 bases remaining between them. Germline V lookup: CDR1 LNHDA, CDR2 SQIVND (reference sequence). CDR3 amino acids: CASSTAPRNNQPQHF. CDR3 nucleotide sequence: TGTGCCAGTAGTACCGCCCCCAGGAATAATCAGCCCCAGCATTTT.

V usage is TRBV30 and J usage is TRBJ1-1; no clear D gene. This CDR3 spans 11 amino acids. Germline V gene data show CDR1 as GTSNPN and CDR2 as SVGIG (reference sequence). V lost 2 bases and J lost 3, with 4 bases in between. As DNA, the CDR3 is TGTGCCTGGAGTTTAGACACTGAAGCTTTCTTT. Amino acids: CAWSLDTEAFF.

As DNA, the CDR3 is TGTGCCAGCAGGCAGGGGATAGACTATGGCTACACCTTC. This codes for CASRQGIDYGYTF. The V and J genes are TRBV7-2 and TRBJ1-2, with TRBD1 as a possible D gene (6 bases). V gave up 6 bases and J gave up 3 bases, with 11 bases separating them. Per germline, CDR1 SGHTA and CDR2 FQGNSA. The CDR3 contains 13 residues. The whole variable domain, filled in from reference TRBV7-2 and TRBJ1-2, reads GAGVSQSPSNKVTEKGKDVELRCDPISGHTALYWYRQSLGQGLEFLIYFQGNSAPDKSGLPSDRFSAERTGGSVSTLTIQRTQQEDSAVYLCASRQGIDYGYTFGSGTRLTVV.

V gene TRBV7-9 combines with J gene TRBJ2-1; perhaps TRBD2 as D (6 bases). Looked up from germline, CDR1 is SEHNR and CDR2 is FQNEAQ (reference sequence). The germline V and J ends were trimmed by 1 base and 6 bases, with 13 bases remaining between them. This CDR3 has 15 amino acids. The CDR3, as DNA: TGTGCCAGCAGCTTAGGGTTTGGGGGGAGCAATGAGCAGTTCTTC. Amino acids: CASSLGFGGSNEQFF.

This clone was observed a few times. The J gene is TRBJ1-2, the V gene TRBV4-2; 8 bases fit TRBD1. Germline-derived CDR1 and CDR2 are LGHNA and YNFKEQ. The V segment lost 4 bases and the J segment 3 bases; nucleotides outside the gene matches: 7. The CDR3 runs to 15 residues. The CDR3 is CASSLGRGRDYGYTF. The CDR3 bases are TGTGCCAGCAGCCTAGGCAGGGGGCGCGACTATGGCTACACCTTC.

This chain links TRBV6-4 with TRBJ2-2; no definite D call. The CDR3 has 14 amino acids. V lost 0 bases, J lost 6 bases, and 8 bases lay in between. CDR1 is MRHNA, CDR2 SNTAGT, per germline. CDR3 sequence (DNA): TGTGCCAGCAGTGACTCTCTAGAAGCCGGGGAGCTGTTTTTT. As protein: CASSDSLEAGELFF.

J is TRBJ1-1 and V is TRBV6-6, with TRBD1 as a possible D gene (5 bases). Trimming took off 2 bases at V and 9 bases at J, with 10 bases between the two ends. The germline CDR1 and CDR2 sequences are MNHNY and SVGAGI (reference sequence). This CDR3 spans 12 amino acids. In nucleotides, the CDR3 is TGTGCCAGCAGTTACCTGGGGCTGCAAGCTTTCTTT. It codes for CASSYLGLQAFF.

The chain uses TRBV29-1 and TRBJ1-2, with 7 bases lining up with TRBD1. CDR3 length: 16 residues. Germline CDR1 reads SQVTM; CDR2 reads ANQGSEA. Germline trimming cut 0 bases from V and 3 bases from J; bases unmatched to any gene: 10. CDR3 in DNA: TGCAGCGTTGAAGACAGGGGGTATTCGAGGGACTATGGCTACACCTTC. It encodes CSVEDRGYSRDYGYTF.

This chain uses TRBV5-1 with TRBJ2-5; TRBD2 matches at 9 bases. The CDR3 runs 16 residues. V lost 0 bases to trimming and J lost 4 bases; unmatched junction nucleotides: 7. Germline CDR1 reads SGHRS; CDR2 reads YFSETQ. CDR3: CASSLAGAGGAETQYF. As DNA, the CDR3 is TGCGCCAGCAGCTTGGCCGGGGCGGGGGGGGCAGAGACCCAGTACTTC.

The chain uses TRBV7-9 and TRBJ2-7; 7 nucleotides align to TRBD1. There are 16 residues in the CDR3. Germline lookup yields CDR1 SEHNR and CDR2 FQNEAQ (reference sequence). J gave up 1 base and V 3 bases, and 9 bases lay outside the gene matches. This CDR3 reads CASSFADRRPSYEQYF. In DNA, the CDR3 is TGTGCCAGCAGCTTCGCGGACAGGCGACCGTCCTACGAGCAGTACTTC.

V and J are TRBV6-5 and TRBJ1-2; D unresolved. The V gene's germline CDR1 is MNHEY and CDR2 SVGAGI. CDR3 length equals 15 residues. V was shortened by 5 bases and J by 4 bases, with 17 bases between the two germline ends. CDR3 coding DNA: TGTGCCAGCAGTATCCTCGCCACAGCCCTCTATGGCTACACCTTC. Amino acid sequence: CASSILATALYGYTF.

The chain combines TRBV6-1 with TRBJ2-7; weak D call: TRBD2 (6 bases). Germline V lookup: CDR1 MNHNS, CDR2 SASEGT. V was shortened by 7 bases and J by 5 bases, with 21 bases between the two germline ends. The CDR3 length is 15 residues. CDR3 sequence reads: CASNPRRGDPDEQYF. CDR3 in DNA: TGTGCCAGCAATCCTCGGAGGGGAGATCCTGACGAGCAGTACTTC.

The V call is TRBV5-5, the J call TRBJ1-6; D is possibly TRBD1 (5 bases). The CDR3 contains 12 residues. Germline V CDR1 and CDR2: SGHKS, YYEKEE (reference sequence). The V gene lost 7 bases and the J gene lost 13 bases, with 15 bases spanning the gap. CDR3 in DNA: TGTGCCAGCCCCTCCGTGGGGGGTCCCCTCCACTTT. Amino acids: CASPSVGGPLHF.

This chain joins TRBV9 and TRBJ2-3, with 7 nucleotides matching TRBD2. Trimming took 3 bases from V and 0 from J; bases not matched to a gene: 7. This CDR3 has 16 residues. The germline gives CDR1 SGDLS, CDR2 YYNGEE. DNA for the CDR3: TGTGCCAGCAGCGCCAAACTAGCGCCTAGCACAGATACGCAGTATTTT. This translates into CASSAKLAPSTDTQYF. Complete variable domain (other parts from reference TRBV9 and TRBJ2-3): DSGVTQTPKHLITATGQRVTLRCSPRSGDLSVYWYQQSLDQGLQFLIQYYNGEERAKGNILERFSAQQFPDLHSELNLSSLELGDSALYFCASSAKLAPSTDTQYFGPGTRLTVL.

This sequence joins TRBV9 and TRBJ2-6; TRBD1 agrees at 8 bases. The trim removed 7 bases at V and 2 bases at J, leaving 5 bases unmatched. The CDR3 is made up of 15 amino acids. Per germline, CDR1 SGDLS and CDR2 YYNGEE. The CDR3 bases are TGTGCCAGCCGTACAGGGGGTGCTGGGGCCAACGTCCTGACTTTC. As protein: CASRTGGAGANVLTF.